A single sample gave rise to the 29 T cell receptor beta chains below, sequenced in a study of T-cell reconstitution after alpha-beta-depleted transplantation in children. This sample's TCRbeta library carried unique molecular identifier barcodes. TCRdb called the PCR reads again in MiXCR, with one record for every CDR3 protein. The sample contains some 200,000 distinct CDR3 sequences, 9.7% of which appear only once. The sequenced sample was PBMCs from the stem cell graft donor, obtained from the stem cell graft. Receptors originate from a human donor who donated a stem cell graft to a child with SCID.

This clonotype appeared many times. The chain uses TRBV7-2 and TRBJ2-1; D gene ambiguous. V was cut by 1 base and J by 4 bases, with 11 bases left in between. The CDR3 runs 15 residues. The germline V gene has CDR1 SGHTA and CDR2 FQGNSA. DNA of the CDR3: TGTGCCAGCAGCTTAGGTCCGACCCAATACAATGAGCAGTTCTTC. Encoded protein: CASSLGPTQYNEQFF.

V usage is TRBV2 and J usage is TRBJ2-3; 9 bases line up with TRBD2. Per germline, CDR1 SNHLY and CDR2 FYNNEI. This CDR3 is built from 16 residues. The V segment lost 8 bases and the J segment 4 bases; nucleotides outside the gene matches: 13. This CDR3 reads CASSAGGARSADTQYF. The CDR3 region has the DNA TGTGCCAGCTCGGCGGGGGGGGCACGCAGCGCAGATACGCAGTATTTT.

This sequence joins TRBV19 and TRBJ2-5; 10 positions agree with TRBD2. From germline, CDR1 is LNHDA and CDR2 SQIVND (reference sequence). V gave up 3 bases and J gave up 5 bases; unmatched junction bases: 3. The CDR3 extends over 14 amino acids. The CDR3 reads CASSIGTSVETQYF. CDR3 bases: TGTGCCAGTAGTATCGGGACTAGCGTTGAGACCCAGTACTTC.

This clonotype was seen repeatedly, ten times or more. The V call is TRBV7-2, the J call TRBJ1-6; D call uncertain. This CDR3 comprises 14 residues. The V end was cut by 4 bases, the J end by 9 bases, with 13 bases between. Germline-derived CDR1 and CDR2 are SGHTA and FQGNSA. For the CDR3, the DNA is TGTGCCAGCAGCTCCGCCGGGGTTCTTTCACCCCTCCACTTT. Protein sequence: CASSSAGVLSPLHF.

This clonotype was counted many times. V is TRBV27 and J is TRBJ1-3, with unresolved D. The V gene's germline CDR1 is MNHEY and CDR2 SMNVEV (reference sequence). V was shortened by 5 bases and J by 7 bases, with 15 bases between the two germline ends. The CDR3 spans 14 residues. The CDR3 loop is CASSPRGDRNTIYF. Here the CDR3 DNA reads TGTGCCAGCAGTCCCCGCGGAGATCGGAACACCATATATTTT.

This clonotype has at least ten counts. The V and J genes are TRBV29-1 and TRBJ1-1; D remains unclear. Deletions cut 1 base from V and 1 base from J, with 10 bases between. Germline values: CDR1 SQVTM, CDR2 ANQGSEA. The CDR3 runs 14 residues. This CDR3 is CSVEVGGRNTEAFF. The CDR3, as DNA: TGCAGCGTTGAAGTAGGTGGAAGGAACACTGAAGCTTTCTTT.

This clonotype has at least ten counts. The V call is TRBV7-2, the J call TRBJ1-2, with D unclear. The germline gives CDR1 SGHTA, CDR2 FQGNSA. This CDR3 is 14 amino acids long. Deletions cut 5 bases from V and 1 base from J, with 11 bases between. The CDR3 DNA reads TGTGCCAGCAGCCTAATGGCTGTTAACTATGGCTACACCTTC. It encodes CASSLMAVNYGYTF.

In regard to this clonotype: One end of the junction varies from germline; a read error may be responsible. The chain combines TRBV20-1 with TRBJ1-6; 7 bases are shared with TRBD1. Germline lookup yields CDR1 DFQATT and CDR2 SNEGSKA (reference sequence). The CDR3 totals 17 residues. The CDR3 region has the DNA TGCTGTGCTAGATCCCCCCCGGGACAGCCGGAAAATTCACCCCTCCACTTT. It is translated as CCARSPPGQPENSPLHF.

This clonotype has only a few counts. The chain links TRBV4-3 to TRBJ2-3; TRBD1 aligns across 7 bases. The CDR3 covers 16 residues. Germline V gives CDR1 LGHNA, CDR2 YSLEER. V gave up 4 bases and J gave up 4 bases; unmatched junction bases: 11. The CDR3 region is CASSPATGLWADTQYF. CDR3 sequence (DNA): TGCGCCAGCAGCCCCGCGACAGGGCTGTGGGCAGATACGCAGTATTTT.

Here the CDR3 reads CASTTRGIPGLSYNEQFF. CDR3 DNA sequence: TGTGCCAGCACCACACGGGGGATTCCGGGACTGAGCTACAATGAGCAGTTCTTC. The chain has TRBV11-1 and TRBJ2-1, with D perhaps matching TRBD2 (6 bases). Trimming took off 7 bases at V and 3 bases at J, with 25 bases between the two ends. The CDR3 contains 18 residues. CDR1 is SGHAT and CDR2 is FQDESV in the germline V gene (reference sequence).

This clonotype was seen at least ten times. The rearrangement links TRBV28 to TRBJ2-7, with D uncertain. Between the trimmed V and J ends, which lost 8 bases and 3 bases, there was a span of 5 bases. From germline, CDR1 is MDHEN and CDR2 SYDVKM. The CDR3 extends over 10 amino acids. The CDR3 region is CASRNYEQYF. The CDR3 bases are TGTGCCAGCCGTAACTACGAGCAGTACTTC.

The sample holds many counts of this clonotype. V is TRBV29-1 and J is TRBJ1-5, with 9 bases fitting TRBD1. V shed 6 bases, J shed 4 bases, and the junction held 10 bases outside the gene matches. Germline values: CDR1 SQVTM, CDR2 ANQGSEA. There are 15 residues in the CDR3. The CDR3 protein is CSVGPGQGFNQPQHF. The DNA of the CDR3 is TGCAGCGTCGGACCGGGACAGGGATTTAATCAGCCCCAGCATTTT.

At least ten counts were recorded for this clonotype. The rearrangement joins TRBV7-2 to TRBJ2-5; 12 bases match TRBD1. Germline V gene data show CDR1 as SGHTA and CDR2 as FQGNSA. With 5 bases clipped from V and 5 bases from J, the junction kept 6 bases outside the gene matches. The CDR3 consists of 15 residues. The CDR3, as DNA: TGTGCCAGCAGCCCGGGACAGGGGGCGAGGGAGACCCAGTACTTC. Encoded protein: CASSPGQGARETQYF.

This clonotype was seen repeatedly, ten times or more. This chain joins TRBV6-1 and TRBJ1-5; D not resolved. Germline lookup yields CDR1 MNHNS and CDR2 SASEGT. The CDR3 runs to 18 residues. The V and J ends lost 1 base and 1 base respectively, with 17 bases between them. CDR3 amino acids: CASSEGNYRKWSNQPQHF. CDR3 DNA: TGTGCCAGCAGTGAAGGAAACTATCGGAAGTGGAGCAATCAGCCCCAGCATTTT.

The table lists this clonotype with many counts. CDR3 bases: TGTGCCAGCAGCACCTGGGGGACTGCCGCCTACGAGCAGTACTTC. Protein: CASSTWGTAAYEQYF. V is TRBV5-6 and J is TRBJ2-7; D is possibly TRBD2 (6 bases). V was clipped by 4 bases and J by 2 bases, with 16 bases between them. The CDR3 runs to 15 residues. Germline CDR1 reads SGHDT; CDR2 reads YYEEEE.

This clonotype has at least ten counts. As DNA, the CDR3 is TGTGCCACTAGGATGCGGGTTAATGAAAAACTGTTTTTT. Residues: CATRMRVNEKLFF. This chain links TRBV6-6 with TRBJ1-4; D is uncertain. The germline gives CDR1 MNHNY, CDR2 SVGAGI (reference sequence). Trimming took off 10 bases at V and 4 bases at J, with 13 bases between the two ends. The CDR3 is made up of 13 amino acids.

This clonotype was found many times. V is TRBV20-1 and J is TRBJ1-1, with D unclear. The CDR3 spans 13 residues. V was clipped by 0 bases and J by 4 bases, with 9 bases between them. Germline CDR1 is DFQATT and CDR2 is SNEGSKA (reference sequence). The DNA for the CDR3 is TGCAGTGCTAGAGATATCACCTCCACTGAAGCTTTCTTT. Its protein product is CSARDITSTEAFF.

This clonotype was counted ten times or more. The genes are TRBV20-1 and TRBJ2-5, with D unclear. Trimming took off 0 bases at V and 0 bases at J, with 14 bases between the two ends. The CDR3 spans 16 residues. The germline V gene has CDR1 DFQATT and CDR2 SNEGSKA (reference sequence). CDR3 nucleotides: TGCAGTGCTAGAGATGCCCATACCCCGTACCAAGAGACCCAGTACTTC. It is translated as CSARDAHTPYQETQYF.

Of note for this clonotype: Given a much more abundant clone one base away, this may be a read error. The chain has TRBV5-1 and TRBJ2-3; D gene uncertain. Germline V gene lookup returns CDR1 SGHRS and CDR2 YFSETQ. The CDR3 runs to 16 residues. V dropped 7 bases and J dropped 1 base, with 19 bases sitting between them. For the CDR3, the DNA is TGCGCCAGCGGCCCGGACGGATCTAGGGGCACAGATACGCAGTATTTT. Translated, it gives CASGPDGSRGTDTQYF.

This clonotype was seen at least ten times. The V call is TRBV2, the J call TRBJ2-2; D possibly corresponds to TRBD1 (6 bases). Between the trimmed V and J ends, which lost 6 bases and 2 bases, there was a span of 19 bases. CDR3 size: 17 residues. Germline lookup yields CDR1 SNHLY and CDR2 FYNNEI. The DNA for the CDR3 is TGTGCCAGCAGCCCCAATGTCCCAGGGGAAAACACCGGGGAGCTGTTTTTT. Encoded protein: CASSPNVPGENTGELFF. Full variable domain (outside the CDR3, taken from reference TRBV2 and TRBJ2-2): EPEVTQTPSHQVTQMGQEVILRCVPISNHLYFYWYRQILGQKVEFLVSFYNNEISEKSEIFDDQFSVERPDGSNFTLKIRSTKLEDSAMYFCASSPNVPGENTGELFFGEGSRLTVL.

On this clonotype: A much bigger clone sits one base away, suggesting this may be a read error. This chain joins TRBV5-5 and TRBJ2-2; D gene uncertain. Trimming shortened V by 0 bases and J by 7 bases, and 16 bases separated the two germline ends. CDR3 length: 16 residues. The V gene's germline CDR1 is SGHKS and CDR2 YYEKEE (reference sequence). DNA of the CDR3: TGTGCCAGCAGCTTGGGTTGGGCGTCTGGCATCGGGGAGCTGTTTTTT. Protein sequence: CASSLGWASGIGELFF.

This clonotype has at least ten counts. V is TRBV13 and J is TRBJ1-1; 7 bases agree with TRBD1. V lost 4 bases and J lost 12; bases outside the gene matches: 14. Germline CDR1 PRHDT, CDR2 FYEKMQ (reference sequence). This CDR3 has 14 amino acids. CDR3 DNA: TGTGCCAGCAGCTCCTTCAGACAGGGCCGGTTTCCTTTCTTT. Amino acids: CASSSFRQGRFPFF.

This clonotype appeared many times. The rearrangement uses TRBV4-1 and TRBJ1-1; D call uncertain. Germline V gene lookup returns CDR1 MGHRA and CDR2 YSYEKL. Trimming removed 5 bases at V and 11 bases at J, with 18 bases between. This CDR3 has 13 residues. In nucleotides, the CDR3 is TGCGCCAGCAGCGCAAGGGCGCCATCGGACGCTTTCTTT. Its translation is CASSARAPSDAFF.

This clonotype was counted between two and nine times. This chain joins TRBV29-1 and TRBJ2-7; tentatively, D is TRBD2 (6 bases). The germline V gene has CDR1 SQVTM and CDR2 ANQGSEA. The V and J ends lost 7 bases and 0 bases respectively, with 16 bases between them. The length of the CDR3 is 14 residues. DNA for the CDR3: TGCAGCGCTAGGGAGGACGCTAGCTCCTACGAGCAGTACTTC. Residues: CSAREDASSYEQYF.

This clonotype appeared many times. V and J are TRBV5-1 and TRBJ1-1; 7 bases agree with TRBD1. CDR3 length equals 15 residues. The ends lost 0 bases at V and 3 bases at J; junction bases unmatched: 5. Germline V gene sequence: CDR1 SGHRS, CDR2 YFSETQ. The CDR3 loop reads CASSLVIGGDTEAFF. The CDR3 DNA sequence: TGCGCCAGCAGCTTGGTAATAGGGGGCGACACTGAAGCTTTCTTT.

Comments on this clonotype: A much more abundant neighbour one base away suggests this may be a read error. The chain joins TRBV4-1 to TRBJ2-7; 7 bases agree with TRBD2. The CDR3 consists of 15 residues. In germline, CDR1 is MGHRA, CDR2 YSYEKL. V was clipped by 0 bases and J by 7 bases; unmatched bases: 9. The CDR3 DNA is TGCGCCAGCAGCCAAGACTCGCGGGGGATGTGGGAGCAGTACTTC. This gives the protein CASSQDSRGMWEQYF.

This clonotype was found many times. The rearrangement uses TRBV6-1 and TRBJ1-5, with D uncertain. The CDR3 loop spans 18 amino acids. V was cut by 1 base and J by 2 bases, with 18 bases left in between. Per the germline V gene, CDR1 is MNHNS and CDR2 is SASEGT. CDR3 coding DNA: TGTGCCAGCAGTGAAGTATACTTAGGAGATTTAGGCAATCAGCCCCAGCATTTT. It yields the protein CASSEVYLGDLGNQPQHF.

This clonotype appeared many times. The DNA of the CDR3 is TGTGCCAGCAGCCAACAGGGGAATGAAGCTTTCTTT. Its translation is CASSQQGNEAFF. V and J are TRBV7-2 and TRBJ1-1; 7 nucleotides agree with TRBD1. Germline-derived CDR1 and CDR2 are SGHTA and FQGNSA. V lost 5 bases to trimming and J lost 7 bases; unmatched junction nucleotides: 4. The CDR3 covers 12 residues.

A remark on this clonotype: An end of the junction differs from the germline gene, which may be a read error. V usage is TRBV3-1 and J usage is TRBJ1-1; the D gene is possibly TRBD1 (6 bases). The germline CDR1 and CDR2 sequences are LGHDT and YNNKEL (reference sequence). The CDR3 runs 15 residues. CDR3 nucleotide sequence: TGTGCCAGCTGTTTAGGGTCGAAGGGGGAGGTTGAAGCGTTCTTT. It codes for CASCLGSKGEVEAFF.